This is a list of T cell receptor beta chains from one sample in a study of blood T cell repertoires in COVID-19. The protocol was immunoSEQ multiplex PCR, while the TCRdb copy is restricted to in-frame clones and leaves out a portion. The repertoire has more than 110,000 clones, roughly four fifths of them found once; the top ten carry roughly 4.7%. Material for sequencing was peripheral blood. These receptors originate from a woman over 75 with active or convalescent COVID-19. The CDR3 runs from the conserved cysteine through the conserved F or W. Fields, in order: CDR3 protein, CDR3 DNA, clone size, V gene, J gene, D gene. D genes are given only for firm matches. Clone size is stated in some rows and not others, as once, few, many or a class when expanded.

CDR3aa: CASSSVGSTGELFF; CDR3nt: TGTGCCAGCAGCTCGGTAGGGAGCACCGGGGAGCTGTTTTTT; abundance: .; v_gene: TRBV13; j_gene: TRBJ2-2; d_gene: .
CDR3aa: CASSFRWSGNGYTF; CDR3nt: TGTGCCAGCAGCTTCCGTTGGTCAGGGAATGGCTACACCTTC; abundance: .; v_gene: TRBV13; j_gene: TRBJ1-2; d_gene: .
CDR3aa: CASSPGVQETQYF; CDR3nt: TGTGCCAGCTCTCCGGGGGTGCAAGAGACCCAGTACTTC; abundance: .; v_gene: TRBV6-5; j_gene: TRBJ2-5; d_gene: .
CDR3aa: CASSLPTGGEQYF; CDR3nt: TGTGCCAGCAGCCTACCAACAGGGGGCGAGCAGTACTTC; abundance: .; v_gene: TRBV5-6; j_gene: TRBJ2-7; d_gene: TRBD1
CDR3aa: CASSHDSNRGQAFF; CDR3nt: TGTGCCAGCAGTCATGATTCGAACAGGGGACAGGCTTTCTTT; abundance: .; v_gene: TRBV6-5; j_gene: TRBJ1-1; d_gene: TRBD1
CDR3aa: CATSIIQSNSYEQYF; CDR3nt: TGTGCCACCAGCATCATACAGTCCAACTCCTACGAGCAGTACTTC; abundance: .; v_gene: TRBV15; j_gene: TRBJ2-7; d_gene: .
CDR3aa: CASSLYSGGNQPQHF; CDR3nt: TGTGCCAGCAGCTTGTATTCAGGGGGCAATCAGCCCCAGCATTTT; abundance: .; v_gene: TRBV7-8; j_gene: TRBJ1-5; d_gene: .
CDR3aa: CATSRGTYSSGNTIYF; CDR3nt: TGTGCCACCAGCAGAGGCACCTATTCCTCTGGAAACACCATATATTTT; abundance: .; v_gene: TRBV15; j_gene: TRBJ1-3; d_gene: .
CDR3aa: CASKPGTGELFF; CDR3nt: TGTGCCAGTAAACCAGGGACCGGGGAGCTGTTTTTT; abundance: .; v_gene: TRBV6-6; j_gene: TRBJ2-2; d_gene: .
CDR3aa: CATGRPNNSPLHF; CDR3nt: TGTGCCACCGGGAGGCCGAATAATTCACCCCTCCACTTT; abundance: .; v_gene: TRBV15; j_gene: TRBJ1-6; d_gene: .
CDR3aa: CASSRDRGEQFF; CDR3nt: TGCGCCAGCAGCCGGGACAGGGGTGAGCAGTTCTTC; abundance: few; v_gene: TRBV5-1; j_gene: TRBJ2-1; d_gene: TRBD1
CDR3aa: CAIGEGHAFF; CDR3nt: TGTGCCATAGGTGAGGGACACGCTTTCTTT; abundance: .; v_gene: TRBV2; j_gene: TRBJ1-1; d_gene: .
CDR3aa: CASSFFGQAGSNTF; CDR3nt: TGTGCCAGCAGCTTTTTCGGACAGGCAGGGTCAAATACCTTC; abundance: .; v_gene: TRBV11-2; j_gene: TRBJ1-2; d_gene: TRBD1
CDR3aa: CASSQSGGGSYEQYF; CDR3nt: TGTGCCAGCAGCCAGAGCGGGGGAGGGTCCTACGAGCAGTACTTC; abundance: few; v_gene: TRBV6-5; j_gene: TRBJ2-7; d_gene: TRBD2
CDR3aa: CASSSPGRGEQFF; CDR3nt: TGTGCCAGCAGCAGCCCCGGGAGGGGTGAGCAGTTCTTC; abundance: few; v_gene: TRBV7-9; j_gene: TRBJ2-1; d_gene: TRBD2
CDR3aa: CASSPGTSYGYTF; CDR3nt: TGCGCCAGCAGCCCCGGGACATCGTATGGCTACACCTTC; abundance: once; v_gene: TRBV5-1; j_gene: TRBJ1-2; d_gene: .
CDR3aa: CASSLSGNGQPQHF; CDR3nt: TGTGCCAGCAGTTTATCAGGGAACGGTCAGCCCCAGCATTTT; abundance: .; v_gene: TRBV28; j_gene: TRBJ1-5; d_gene: .
CDR3aa: CASSLDGSLGEAFF; CDR3nt: TGCGCCAGCAGCTTGGACGGGAGCTTGGGTGAAGCTTTCTTT; abundance: .; v_gene: TRBV5-1; j_gene: TRBJ1-1; d_gene: .
CDR3aa: CASRPLEQGVNTEAFF; CDR3nt: TGTGCCAGCAGACCATTAGAACAGGGGGTGAACACTGAAGCTTTCTTT; abundance: .; v_gene: TRBV7-9; j_gene: TRBJ1-1; d_gene: TRBD1
CDR3aa: CASTPSPGTSGGGTDTQYF; CDR3nt: TGTGCCAGCACCCCATCCCCTGGGACTAGCGGAGGGGGCACAGATACGCAGTATTTT; abundance: .; v_gene: TRBV21-1; j_gene: TRBJ2-3; d_gene: .
CDR3aa: CASSYGTGSTGNTIYF; CDR3nt: TGTGCCAGCAGCTACGGGACAGGATCTACTGGAAACACCATATATTTT; abundance: once; v_gene: TRBV9; j_gene: TRBJ1-3; d_gene: TRBD1
CDR3aa: CASSFRTSGVTDTQYF; CDR3nt: TGTGCCAGCAGCTTCCGGACTAGCGGGGTCACAGATACGCAGTATTTT; abundance: .; v_gene: TRBV11-1; j_gene: TRBJ2-3; d_gene: TRBD2
CDR3aa: CASRMTANYGYTF; CDR3nt: TGTGCCAGCAGAATGACAGCTAACTATGGCTACACCTTC; abundance: .; v_gene: TRBV6-6; j_gene: TRBJ1-2; d_gene: .
CDR3aa: CASSLPGQGFFGYTF; CDR3nt: TGTGCCAGCAGCTTACCGGGACAGGGTTTTTTTGGCTACACCTTC; abundance: .; v_gene: TRBV7-2; j_gene: TRBJ1-2; d_gene: TRBD1
CDR3aa: CASSENPGQPYEQYF; CDR3nt: TGTGCCAGCAGCGAGAACCCGGGACAGCCCTACGAGCAGTACTTC; abundance: .; v_gene: TRBV5-5; j_gene: TRBJ2-7; d_gene: TRBD1